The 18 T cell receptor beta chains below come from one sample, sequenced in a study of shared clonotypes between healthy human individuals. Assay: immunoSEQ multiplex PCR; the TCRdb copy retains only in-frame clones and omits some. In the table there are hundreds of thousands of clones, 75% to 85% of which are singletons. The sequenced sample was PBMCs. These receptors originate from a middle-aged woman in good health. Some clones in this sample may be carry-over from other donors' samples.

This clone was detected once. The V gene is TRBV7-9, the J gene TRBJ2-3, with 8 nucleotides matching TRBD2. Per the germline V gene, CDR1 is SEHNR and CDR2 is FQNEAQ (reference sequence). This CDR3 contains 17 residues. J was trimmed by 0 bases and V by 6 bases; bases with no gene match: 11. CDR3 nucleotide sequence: TGTGCCAGCAGAACTACTAGCGGAATACCCAGCACAGATACGCAGTATTTT. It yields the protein CASRTTSGIPSTDTQYF.

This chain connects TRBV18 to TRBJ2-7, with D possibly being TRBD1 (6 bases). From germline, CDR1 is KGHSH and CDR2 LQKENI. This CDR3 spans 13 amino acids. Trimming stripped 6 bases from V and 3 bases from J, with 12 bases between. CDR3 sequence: CASSQIGGYEQYF. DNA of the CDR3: TGTGCCAGCTCCCAGATAGGGGGCTACGAGCAGTACTTC.

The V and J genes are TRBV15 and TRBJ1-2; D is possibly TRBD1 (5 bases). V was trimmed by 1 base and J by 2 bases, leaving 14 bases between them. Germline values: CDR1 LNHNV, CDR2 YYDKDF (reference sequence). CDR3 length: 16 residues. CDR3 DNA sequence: TGTGCCACCAGCAGAGGGCCAGGGTTCCCGAACTATGGCTACACCTTC. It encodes CATSRGPGFPNYGYTF.

CDR3 loop: CASSQTSGLYEQYF. For the CDR3, the DNA is TGCGCCAGCAGCCAGACTAGCGGGCTTTACGAGCAGTACTTC. This chain connects TRBV5-1 to TRBJ2-7, with 10 bases that match TRBD2. Germline assignment: CDR1 SGHRS and CDR2 YFSETQ. The CDR3 sequence is 14 residues long. V dropped 4 bases and J dropped 4; count of bases not matched to a gene: 5.

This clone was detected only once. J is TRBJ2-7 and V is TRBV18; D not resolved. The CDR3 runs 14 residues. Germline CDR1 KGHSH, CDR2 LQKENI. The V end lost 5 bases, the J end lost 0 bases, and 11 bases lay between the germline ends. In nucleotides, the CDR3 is TGTGCCAGCTCAGCCTCTGTAGGCTCCTACGAGCAGTACTTC. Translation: CASSASVGSYEQYF.

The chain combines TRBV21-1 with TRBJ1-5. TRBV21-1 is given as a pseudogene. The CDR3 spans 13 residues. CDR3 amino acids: CASSPCGGQPQHF. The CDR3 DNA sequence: TGTGCCAGCAGCCCATGTGGGGGTCAGCCCCAGCATTTT.

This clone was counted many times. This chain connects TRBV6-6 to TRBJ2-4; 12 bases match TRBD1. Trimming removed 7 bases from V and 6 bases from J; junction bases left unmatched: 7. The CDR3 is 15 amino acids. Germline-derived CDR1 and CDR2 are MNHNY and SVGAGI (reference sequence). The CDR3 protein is CASNRDRGPGNIQYF. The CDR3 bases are TGTGCCAGCAACCGGGACAGGGGGCCGGGAAACATTCAGTACTTC.

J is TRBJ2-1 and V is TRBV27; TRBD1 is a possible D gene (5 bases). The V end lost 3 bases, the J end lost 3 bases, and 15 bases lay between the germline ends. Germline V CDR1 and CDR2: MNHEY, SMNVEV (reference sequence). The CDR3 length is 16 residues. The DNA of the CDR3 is TGTGCCAGCAGTTTGGGGCGTAACGTGGGCTACAATGAGCAGTTCTTC. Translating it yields CASSLGRNVGYNEQFF.

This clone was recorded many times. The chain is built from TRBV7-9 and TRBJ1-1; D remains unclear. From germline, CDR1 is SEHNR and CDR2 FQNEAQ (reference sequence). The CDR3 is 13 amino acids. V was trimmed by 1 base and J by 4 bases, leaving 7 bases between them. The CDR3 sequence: CASSLDGSTEAFF. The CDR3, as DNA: TGTGCCAGCAGCTTAGACGGGAGCACTGAAGCTTTCTTT. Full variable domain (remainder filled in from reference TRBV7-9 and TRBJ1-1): DTGVSQNPRHKITKRGQNVTFRCDPISEHNRLYWYRQTLGQGPEFLTYFQNEAQLEKSRLLSDRFSAERPKGSFSTLEIQRTEQGDSAMYLCASSLDGSTEAFFGQGTRLTVV.

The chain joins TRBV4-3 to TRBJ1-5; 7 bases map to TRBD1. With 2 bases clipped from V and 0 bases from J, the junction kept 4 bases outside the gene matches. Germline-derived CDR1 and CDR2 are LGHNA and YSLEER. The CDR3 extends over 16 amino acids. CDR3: CASSQYGTDSNQPQHF. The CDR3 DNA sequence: TGCGCCAGCAGCCAATACGGGACAGATAGCAATCAGCCCCAGCATTTT.

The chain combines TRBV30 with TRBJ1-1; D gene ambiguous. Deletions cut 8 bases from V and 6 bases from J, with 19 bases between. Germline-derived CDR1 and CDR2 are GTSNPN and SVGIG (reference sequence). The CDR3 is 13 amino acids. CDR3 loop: CAGIVGGRAEAFF. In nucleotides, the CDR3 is TGTGCCGGAATCGTGGGCGGCAGAGCTGAAGCTTTCTTT.

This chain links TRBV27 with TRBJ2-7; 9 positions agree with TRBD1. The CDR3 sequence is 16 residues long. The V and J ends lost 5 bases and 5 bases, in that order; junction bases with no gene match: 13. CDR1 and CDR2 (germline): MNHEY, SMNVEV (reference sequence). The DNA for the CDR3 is TGTGCCAGCAGTACCGTCTCCGGGACAGGGTTCCACGAGCAGTACTTC. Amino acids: CASSTVSGTGFHEQYF.

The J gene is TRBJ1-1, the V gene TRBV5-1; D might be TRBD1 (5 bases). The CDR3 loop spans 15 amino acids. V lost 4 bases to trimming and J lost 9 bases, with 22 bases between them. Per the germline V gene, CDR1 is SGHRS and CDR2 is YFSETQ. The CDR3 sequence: CASSELAGGGQKAFF. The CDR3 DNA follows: TGCGCCAGCAGCGAGTTAGCTGGGGGAGGGCAGAAAGCTTTCTTT.

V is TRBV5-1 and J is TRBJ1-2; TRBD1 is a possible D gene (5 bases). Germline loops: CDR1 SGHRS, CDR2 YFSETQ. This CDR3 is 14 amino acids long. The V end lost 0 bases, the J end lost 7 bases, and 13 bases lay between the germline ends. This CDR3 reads CASSLGVEGTGYTF. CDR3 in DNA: TGCGCCAGCAGCTTGGGGGTGGAGGGGACTGGCTACACCTTC.

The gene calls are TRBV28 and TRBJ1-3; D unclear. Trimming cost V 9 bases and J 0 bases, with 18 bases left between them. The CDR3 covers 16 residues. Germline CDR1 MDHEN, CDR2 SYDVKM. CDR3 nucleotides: TGTGCCAGTCATCAGTTTGCCAGCTCCTCTGGAAACACCATATATTTT. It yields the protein CASHQFASSSGNTIYF.

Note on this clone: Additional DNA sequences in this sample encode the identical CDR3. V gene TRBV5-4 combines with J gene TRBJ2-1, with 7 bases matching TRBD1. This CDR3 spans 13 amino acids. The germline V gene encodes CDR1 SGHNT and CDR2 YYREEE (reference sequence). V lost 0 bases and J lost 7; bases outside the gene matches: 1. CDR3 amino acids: CASSLGQGNEQFF. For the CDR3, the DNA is TGTGCCAGCAGCTTGGGACAGGGAAATGAGCAGTTCTTC.

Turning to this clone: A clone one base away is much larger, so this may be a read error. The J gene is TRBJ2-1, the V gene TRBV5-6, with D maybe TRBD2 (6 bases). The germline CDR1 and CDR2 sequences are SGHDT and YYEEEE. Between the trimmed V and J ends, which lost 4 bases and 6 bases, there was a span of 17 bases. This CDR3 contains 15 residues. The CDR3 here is CASSLPGVVGNEQFF. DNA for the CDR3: TGTGCCAGCAGCCTGCCGGGAGTAGTAGGCAATGAGCAGTTCTTC.

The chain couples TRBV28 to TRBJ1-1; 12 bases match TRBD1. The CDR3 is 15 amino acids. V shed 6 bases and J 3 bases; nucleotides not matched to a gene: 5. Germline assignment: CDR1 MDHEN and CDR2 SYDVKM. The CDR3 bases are TGTGCCAGCAGCCTGGGACAGGGGGCGTACACTGAAGCTTTCTTT. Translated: CASSLGQGAYTEAFF. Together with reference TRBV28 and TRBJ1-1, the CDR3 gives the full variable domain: DVKVTQSSRYLVKRTGEKVFLECVQDMDHENMFWYRQDPGLGLRLIYFSYDVKMKEKGDIPEGYSVSREKKERFSLILESASTNQTSMYLCASSLGQGAYTEAFFGQGTRLTVV.